Following are 15 T cell receptor beta chains from one sample sequenced in a study of blood T cells in healthy people across ages. The second PCR ran about 6 to 12 cycles with a sample-barcoded 5' primer and J-beta primers. Via MiXCR, TCRdb re-called the 5' RACE reads, giving one row per CDR3 protein. The top ten clones hold approximately 15% of a sample with 870,000 or so distinct CDR3 sequences, around 28% of them seen once. Sequencing input: blood. These receptors were collected from a woman older than 75 in good health.

This clonotype occurred many times. This chain joins TRBV7-9 and TRBJ2-5; possibly TRBD1 or TRBD2 for D (5 bases each). V was trimmed by 5 bases and J by 5 bases, leaving 15 bases between them. This CDR3 has 14 residues. Germline assignment: CDR1 SEHNR and CDR2 FQNEAQ (reference sequence). The CDR3 here is CASSPHGAGETQYF. CDR3 coding DNA: TGTGCCAGCAGCCCTCACGGGGCCGGGGAGACCCAGTACTTC.

This clonotype was seen ten or more times. The rearrangement links TRBV12-3 or TRBV12-4 to TRBJ2-7, with TRBD1 as a possible D gene (6 bases). The CDR3 totals 16 residues. V was shortened by 6 bases and J by 2 bases, with 20 bases between the two germline ends. The CDR3: CASSTLPGASTYEQYF. In DNA form, the CDR3 reads TGTGCCAGCAGCACTCTTCCAGGGGCTAGTACCTACGAGCAGTACTTC.

Worth noting for this clonotype: Just one base apart from a much larger clone, this may be a read error. The V and J genes are TRBV6-1 and TRBJ2-5; 9 nucleotides match TRBD2. V dropped 4 bases and J dropped 0; count of bases not matched to a gene: 3. The CDR3 is 15 residues long. CDR1 is MNHNS and CDR2 is SASEGT in the germline V gene. The CDR3 sequence: CASSGRGGHQETQYF. CDR3 in DNA: TGTGCCAGCAGTGGGCGGGGGGGGCACCAAGAGACCCAGTACTTC.

This clonotype was seen at least ten times. J is TRBJ1-2 and V is TRBV6-5, with 9 bases aligning to TRBD1. Germline CDR1 MNHEY, CDR2 SVGAGI. The CDR3 runs 15 residues. J was trimmed by 1 base and V by 6 bases; bases with no gene match: 6. The CDR3 spells CASRSGTGLNYGYTF. In nucleotides, the CDR3 is TGTGCCAGCAGATCCGGGACAGGGCTTAACTATGGCTACACCTTC.

Concerning this clonotype: This could be a read error, since a much larger clone is one nucleotide away. V usage is TRBV24-1 and J usage is TRBJ2-3; D is undetermined. V was trimmed by 5 bases and J by 6 bases, leaving 14 bases between them. The V gene's germline CDR1 is KGHDR and CDR2 SFDVKD. The CDR3 has 14 residues. CDR3 sequence (DNA): TGTGCCACCAGTGGTAAAGACTGGATTGATACGCAGTATTTT. It translates to CATSGKDWIDTQYF.

The rearrangement joins TRBV18 to TRBJ1-6; possibly TRBD1 for D (5 bases). CDR1 is KGHSH, CDR2 LQKENI, per germline. V dropped 3 bases and J dropped 0 bases, with 9 bases sitting between them. The CDR3 sequence is 16 residues long. CDR3 region: CASSPEGSSYNSPLHF. The CDR3 DNA reads as TGTGCCAGCTCACCGGAGGGGAGCTCCTATAATTCACCCCTCCACTTT.

A note on this clonotype: This may be a read error, as it is one base from a much larger clone. The chain uses TRBV20-1 and TRBJ2-5; D gene ambiguous. The V gene's germline CDR1 is DFQATT and CDR2 SNEGSKA (reference sequence). The CDR3 extends over 13 amino acids. CDR3: CGASSPYQETQYF. The CDR3 nucleotides read TGCGGTGCTAGTTCTCCGTACCAAGAGACCCAGTACTTC.

The chain joins TRBV13 to TRBJ1-4; a possible D gene is TRBD1 (5 bases). The CDR3 sequence is 14 residues long. Germline loops: CDR1 PRHDT, CDR2 FYEKMQ (reference sequence). Trimming cost V 5 bases and J 5 bases, with 12 bases left between them. The CDR3 loop is CASSQGALNEKLFF. CDR3 nucleotides: TGTGCCAGCAGCCAAGGGGCCTTAAATGAAAAACTGTTTTTT.

This clonotype showed up many times. The V and J genes are TRBV10-3 and TRBJ2-7; 9 bases match TRBD1. After removal of 5 bases from V and 4 bases from J, the junction contained 21 bases not matched to a gene. Per the germline V gene, CDR1 is ENHRY and CDR2 is SYGVKD. CDR3 length: 19 residues. This chain's CDR3 is CAISHRCEGGTGRIYEQYF. CDR3 nucleotide sequence: TGTGCCATCAGTCATCGTTGTGAAGGAGGGACAGGGAGGATATACGAGCAGTACTTC.

A remark on this clonotype: This may come from a read error, since a much larger clone is one base off. The genes are TRBV11-1 and TRBJ2-3, with D possibly TRBD2 on 5 matching bases. Per the germline V gene, CDR1 is SGHAT and CDR2 is FQDESV (reference sequence). V was cut by 5 bases and J by 1 base, with 10 bases left in between. This CDR3 spans 14 amino acids. The CDR3 coding sequence is TGTGCCAGCAGCGTTAACGGGGGCACAGATACGCAGTATTTT. Translated, it gives CASSVNGGTDTQYF.

This clonotype was observed many times. The chain uses TRBV6-1 and TRBJ2-3; D unclear. Germline-derived CDR1 and CDR2 are MNHNS and SASEGT. CDR3 length: 17 amino acids. Trimming pared 5 bases from V and 0 bases from J, leaving 18 bases between. The DNA of the CDR3 is TGTGCCAGCAGTCCCCTCTGGTCGCGTCTGAGCACAGATACGCAGTATTTT. This sequence encodes CASSPLWSRLSTDTQYF.

This clonotype was seen at least ten times. The chain joins TRBV12-3 or TRBV12-4 to TRBJ1-2; D is unclear. V shed 3 bases and J shed 2 bases, with 7 bases lying between them. The CDR3 has 13 amino acids. CDR3 amino acids: CASSLIGNYGYTF. The CDR3, as DNA: TGTGCCAGCAGTTTGATAGGGAACTATGGCTACACCTTC.

This clonotype was seen at least ten times. The chain couples TRBV10-1 to TRBJ2-1; 9 bases are shared with TRBD1. V was clipped by 5 bases and J by 2 bases; unmatched bases: 1. Germline CDR1 reads WNHNN; CDR2 reads SYGVQD (reference sequence). The CDR3 has 14 residues. CDR3 in amino acids: CASSTGGPYNEQFF. CDR3 nucleotides: TGCGCCAGCAGTACAGGGGGCCCCTACAATGAGCAGTTCTTC.

In the case of this clonotype: Germline is not matched at one junction end, which may reflect a read error. The rearrangement joins TRBV18 to TRBJ1-4; D is undetermined. The CDR3 totals 15 residues. CDR1 is KGHSH, CDR2 LQKENI, per germline. CDR3 sequence reads: CASSPRDGTNEKRFF. Written as DNA, the CDR3 is TGTGCCAGCTCACCAAGGGATGGAACTAATGAAAAACGGTTTTTT.

This clonotype occurred many times. This rearrangement joins TRBV5-5 to TRBJ1-1; 7 bases agree with TRBD1. V trimming: 2 bases; J trimming: 3 bases; junction bases outside the gene matches: 4. The CDR3 sequence is 14 residues long. CDR1 and CDR2 (germline): SGHKS, YYEKEE (reference sequence). CDR3 loop: CASSLGGRDTEAFF. The CDR3 coding sequence is TGTGCCAGCAGCTTAGGGGGCAGGGACACTGAAGCTTTCTTT.